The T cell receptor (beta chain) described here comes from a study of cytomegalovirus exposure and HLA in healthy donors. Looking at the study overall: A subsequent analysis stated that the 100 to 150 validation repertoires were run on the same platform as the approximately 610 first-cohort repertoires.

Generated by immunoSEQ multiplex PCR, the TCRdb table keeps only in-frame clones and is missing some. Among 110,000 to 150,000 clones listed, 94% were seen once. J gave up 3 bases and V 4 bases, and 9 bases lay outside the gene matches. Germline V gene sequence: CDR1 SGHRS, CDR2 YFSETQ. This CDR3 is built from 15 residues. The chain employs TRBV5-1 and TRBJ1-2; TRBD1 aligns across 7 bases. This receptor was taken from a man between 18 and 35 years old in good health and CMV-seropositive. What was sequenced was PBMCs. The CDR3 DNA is TGCGCCAGCAGCCCCGGGGAAGGGGGCCACTATGGCTACACCTTC. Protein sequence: CASSPGEGGHYGYTF.